This T cell receptor (beta chain) was retrieved from a study of brain T cells in children with intractable seizures. Some clones are missing from TCRdb's copy, which holds only in-frame ones; the method was immunoSEQ multiplex PCR. Seen here are about 340,000 clones, about 93% observed once, and the top ten hold around 5%. The time point here: blood from clinic visit 5 months post-surgery; TSC patient then seizure free. Surgery cases with the highest brain T cell transcript signatures were chosen for sequencing. The ends lost 4 bases at V and 4 bases at J; junction bases unmatched: 8. The length of the CDR3 is 18 residues. Germline CDR1 reads SGHTA; CDR2 reads FQGTGA.

The chain employs TRBV7-3 and TRBJ2-3; 16 bases map to TRBD2. This clonotype originated in a boy younger than two with tuberous sclerosis and intractable seizures. This material consisted of peripheral blood, taken about 5 months after surgery. The CDR3 sequence is CASSSGLAGGPLPDTQYF. CDR3 bases: TGTGCCAGCAGCTCGGGACTAGCGGGGGGGCCGCTTCCAGATACGCAGTATTTT.